This T cell receptor beta chain was recorded in a study of OX40 agonist ivuxolimab in advanced cancers. Points from the study as a whole: CD4+ and CD8+ T cells in blood underwent clonal expansion by week 6 at 0.1 to 3.0 mg/kg. Antigen specificity remained undetermined for the expanded peripheral T cells.

V lost 7 bases to trimming and J lost 4 bases, with 20 bases between them. CDR3 size: 15 residues. Germline V gene lookup returns CDR1 MDHEN and CDR2 SYDVKM. Clones were read by immunoSEQ multiplex PCR, and TCRdb kept only the in-frame ones, dropping some. The data hold tens of thousands of clones, with about 88% observed a single time. Details on this clone: What it recognizes is unknown.

This TCR came from an adult with an advanced solid tumor such as melanoma, head and neck, liver or kidney cancer. Sequenced material: CD4+ or CD8+ T cells sorted from blood, taken in a trial of the OX40 agonist ivuxolimab. The V call is TRBV28, the J call TRBJ2-7; D call uncertain. Here the CDR3 DNA reads TGTGCCAGCACGGAAGGAACGGACCTTTCTTACGAGCAGTACTTC. Its protein product is CASTEGTDLSYEQYF. Looking up the rest from reference TRBV28 and TRBJ2-7 gives the full variable domain: DVKVTQSSRYLVKRTGEKVFLECVQDMDHENMFWYRQDPGLGLRLIYFSYDVKMKEKGDIPEGYSVSREKKERFSLILESASTNQTSMYLCASTEGTDLSYEQYFGPGTRLTVT.